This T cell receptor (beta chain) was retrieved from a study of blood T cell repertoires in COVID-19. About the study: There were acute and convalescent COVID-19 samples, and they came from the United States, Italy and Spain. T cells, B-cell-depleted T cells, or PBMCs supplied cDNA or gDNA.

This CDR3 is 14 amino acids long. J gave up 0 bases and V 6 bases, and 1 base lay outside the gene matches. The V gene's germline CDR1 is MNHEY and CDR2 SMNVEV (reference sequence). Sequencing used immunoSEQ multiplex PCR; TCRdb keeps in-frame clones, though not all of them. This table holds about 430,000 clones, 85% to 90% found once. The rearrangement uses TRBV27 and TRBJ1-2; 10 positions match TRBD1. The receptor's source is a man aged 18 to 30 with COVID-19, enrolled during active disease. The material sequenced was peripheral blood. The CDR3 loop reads CASSGQGANYGYTF. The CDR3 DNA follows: TGTGCCAGCAGCGGACAGGGGGCTAACTATGGCTACACCTTC.